The T cell receptor beta chain under discussion was sequenced for a study of cytomegalovirus exposure and HLA in healthy donors. About the research overall: When over 300 donors were genotyped, roughly 80% of them were found to fall in the Caucasian-associated ancestry cluster. Study-wide findings and caveats: Common viral pathogens were later found to be apparently linked to several of the most significant clusters.

While unrecorded immune exposures were likely, the donors were nominally healthy when sampled. Vbeta (60) and Jbeta (13) primers were used in the PCR. Sequencing used immunoSEQ multiplex PCR; TCRdb keeps in-frame clones, though not all of them. The table lists about 140,000 clones, about 80% of them singletons, with under 10% in the top ten. This clone was picked up one time. Antigen unknown. The CDR3 sequence is 16 residues long. Trimming took 4 bases from V and 0 from J, leaving 12 bases between them. Germline V lookup: CDR1 SEHNR, CDR2 FQNEAQ (reference sequence). The clonotype originates from a woman aged 55-69 years in good health and CMV-seropositive. Specimen: PBMCs. The chain carries TRBV7-9 and TRBJ2-2; D gene uncertain. This CDR3 is CASSSAEHPNTGELFF. CDR3 bases: TGTGCCAGCAGCTCCGCGGAACACCCGAACACCGGGGAGCTGTTTTTT.